Given below is one T cell receptor (beta chain) in context. Its antigen is unknown. Within one base of it there is no much larger clone, and no base qualities were kept. These data originate in a study of regulatory T cells in long-lasting Graves disease (dated by TCRdb to the early 2020s). With regard to the full study: Persistent Graves' disease was defined as antithyroid drug treatment for over 5 years with persistently positive TSH receptor autoantibodies. The study was conducted in China and was registered as a clinical trial. In the clinical cohort, patients with persistent Graves' disease had used antithyroid drugs for an average of about 10 years. A total of around 35 samples were covered by TCR sequencing, comprising approximately 13 persistent and around 20 newly diagnosed Graves' disease patients. Peripheral blood TCR sequencing and RNA sequencing compared persistent Graves' disease patients with newly diagnosed Graves' disease patients. Findings and caveats that apply to the study as a whole: As a limitation, the authors acknowledged that the small sample size may reduce accuracy. Sequencing and analysis were restricted to the TCR beta chain. More public clonotypes were shared among persistent patients (2,741) than among newly diagnosed patients (just under 1,000). Compared with newly diagnosed patients, persistent Graves' disease patients had lower TCR Shannon entropy and fewer highly expanded clones, which suggests clonal expansion. Only peripheral blood was studied, because thyroid tissue, the primary lesion, was inaccessible. Preferential use of TRBV28, TRBJ1-2 and TRBJ2-5 was observed in persistent disease, whereas TRBV20-1 and TRBJ2-1 were favored in newly diagnosed disease.

The library relied on multiplex PCR. The run used an Illumina HiSeq 4000. CDR3 regions were amplified by Arm-PCR with iRepertoire HTBI primers to construct TCR beta libraries. Before sequencing, the PCR products went through gel purification. From the authors' description of their analysis: Gene usage analysis of CDR3 amino acid clonotypes relied on the roughly 64 TRBV and over 13 TRBJ segments identified across samples. COPE and FqMerger were used to merge filtered high-quality paired reads into contigs. BLAST was used to align contigs to IMGT TRBV, TRBD and TRBJ reference genes, with CDR3 defined following IMGT. Highly expanded clones were defined as clonotypes with a frequency above 0.1%. Shannon entropy was used to measure repertoire diversity, and the Gini coefficient was used to measure V-J evenness. A clonotype was considered public if more than one individual shared it. The public reads were run again by TCRdb, first through fastp at Q25 and then through MiXCR, and only productive beta chains were kept. Rows are unified per CDR3 protein, each entry keeping the most common DNA and genes. The V and J calls follow TCRdb's processing rather than the paper's. This sample holds 390,000 or so distinct CDR3 sequences; 23% were observed only once. The top ten hold about 29% of the sample.

CDR1 and CDR2 (DFQATT, SNEGSKA) derive from the germline V gene (reference sequence). V was cut back by 6 bases and J by 5 bases, leaving a gap of 14 bases between them. The cysteine opens and the phenylalanine closes a CDR3 of 13 amino acids. The read is trimmed to its CDR3 DNA, 39 bases read in frame from base 1. According to the study, the label for this sample's time point signals: persistent/refractory GD, antithyroid drugs over 5 years with positive TRAb. For both TCR sequencing and RNA sequencing, RNA was extracted from PBMCs using TRIzol. The diagnosis of Graves' disease followed American Thyroid Association guidelines. Patients for the study were recruited at an endocrinology department in Xi'an, China. Each patient gave around 9 milliliters of peripheral blood, collected in an EDTA anticoagulant tube. Ficoll Paque Plus density gradient separation was used to isolate PBMCs, and no further T cell sorting was done. An Agilent 2100 Bioanalyzer and agarose gel were used to check RNA quality, and a NanoDrop 2000 was used to measure RNA concentration.

The sequence joins TRBV20-1 to TRBJ1-3; a confident D gene designation cannot be given. The TCR sequence derives from a woman between 35 and 50 years old with Graves disease. Donor details come from another sample of the same person, matched by shared clones. The sequencing used peripheral blood mononuclear cells (PBMCs), collected when the disease was refractory, from a patient treated with antithyroid drugs. The nucleotide sequence reads as follows: TGCAGTGCCTCGTCCCAGGTGCGAAACACCATATATTTT. It codes for CSASSQVRNTIYF.